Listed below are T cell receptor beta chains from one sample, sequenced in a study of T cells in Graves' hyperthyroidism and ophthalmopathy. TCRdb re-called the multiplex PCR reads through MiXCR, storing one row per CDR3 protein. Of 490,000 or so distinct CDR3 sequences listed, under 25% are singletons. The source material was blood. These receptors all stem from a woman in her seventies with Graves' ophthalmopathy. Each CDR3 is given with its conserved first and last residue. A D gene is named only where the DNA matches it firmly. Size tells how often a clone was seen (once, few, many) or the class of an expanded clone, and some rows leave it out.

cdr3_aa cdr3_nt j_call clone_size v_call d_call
CASSVDSGRREETQYF TGTGCCAGCAGCGTAGATAGCGGGAGGCGGGAGGAGACCCAGTACTTC TRBJ2-5 few TRBV9 TRBD2
CASSQSTGAYEQYF TGTGCCAGCAGCCAATCCACAGGTGCTTACGAGCAGTACTTC TRBJ2-7 . TRBV3-1 .
CSVYPGGQAKNIQYF TGCAGTGTATACCCAGGGGGCCAAGCCAAAAACATTCAGTACTTC TRBJ2-4 few TRBV20-1 TRBD1
CASSPRQGDYEQYF TGTGCCAGTAGTCCCAGACAGGGGGACTACGAGCAGTACTTC TRBJ2-7 . TRBV19 TRBD1
CASSHLDLGLGEKLFF TGTGCCAGCAGTCACTTGGACCTAGGGTTGGGCGAAAAACTGTTTTTT TRBJ1-4 few TRBV3-1 .
CASTTGVRGNEQFF TGTGCCAGTACCACAGGGGTCCGTGGCAATGAGCAGTTCTTC TRBJ2-1 . TRBV28 TRBD1
CSAYRDREKTQYF TGCAGTGCTTACCGGGACAGGGAAAAGACCCAGTACTTC TRBJ2-5 . TRBV20-1 TRBD1
CASSHVAGYTGELFF TGTGCCAGCAGCCACGTAGCGGGATACACCGGGGAGCTGTTTTTT TRBJ2-2 . TRBV3-1 TRBD2
CASMDRGSSEALF TGTGCCAGTATGGACAGGGGGAGTTCTGAAGCTCTCTTT TRBJ1-1 . TRBV19 TRBD1
CASRILNHGYTF TGTGCCAGCAGGATCCTAAATCACGGCTACACCTTC TRBJ1-2 many TRBV12-3/TRBV12-4 .
CAWDGQANTGELFF TGTGCCTGGGACGGACAGGCGAACACCGGGGAGCTGTTTTTT TRBJ2-2 few TRBV30 TRBD1
CASSITGVGYGYTF TGTGCCAGTAGTATCACAGGGGTTGGATATGGCTACACCTTC TRBJ1-2 . TRBV19 TRBD1
CASSYGVGEQFF TGTGCCAGCAGTTACGGGGTAGGTGAGCAGTTCTTC TRBJ2-1 few TRBV6-6 .
CASSSGTGNTDTQYF TGTGCCAGCAGCTCCGGGACAGGGAACACAGATACGCAGTATTTT TRBJ2-3 many TRBV11-2 TRBD1
CASSRGAGPYNEQFF TGTGCCAGCAGCAGGGGAGCGGGTCCCTACAATGAGCAGTTCTTC TRBJ2-1 . TRBV19 .
CASRRVGLNTEAFF TGTGCCAGTAGGAGGGTTGGTCTTAACACTGAAGCTTTCTTT TRBJ1-1 few TRBV19 .
CAWSPGAVEQFF TGTGCCTGGAGTCCAGGGGCTGTTGAGCAGTTCTTC TRBJ2-1 . TRBV30 .
CASKKWGPPNTGELFF TGTGCCAGCAAAAAGTGGGGGCCCCCGAACACCGGGGAGCTGTTTTTT TRBJ2-2 few TRBV6-2/TRBV6-3 .
CATSEGGQMDNEQFF TGTGCCACCAGTGAGGGAGGGCAGATGGACAATGAGCAGTTCTTC TRBJ2-1 few TRBV24-1 TRBD2
CASSQAPGTNTEAFF TGTGCCAGCAGTCAAGCCCCGGGGACGAACACTGAAGCTTTCTTT TRBJ1-1 . TRBV7-3 .
CASSQLTNEQFF TGTGCCAGCAGCCAACTGACAAATGAGCAGTTCTTC TRBJ2-1 many TRBV3-1 .
CASSQGTSGYFGDTQYF TGTGCCAGCAGCCAAGGGACTAGCGGGTATTTCGGGGATACGCAGTATTTT TRBJ2-3 few TRBV3-1 TRBD2
CSAPRGRANTEAFF TGCAGTGCCCCAAGGGGCCGGGCGAACACTGAAGCTTTCTTT TRBJ1-1 . TRBV20-1 .
CASIWGMKTRETQYF TGCGCCAGCATCTGGGGTATGAAAACTCGAGAGACCCAGTACTTC TRBJ2-5 . TRBV10-1 .
CASSDPWSEQYF TGTGCCAGCAGCGACCCCTGGTCTGAGCAGTACTTC TRBJ2-7 . TRBV3-1 .
CASSGTGALSNQPQHF TGTGCCAGTAGCGGGACAGGGGCCCTTAGCAATCAGCCCCAGCATTTT TRBJ1-5 few TRBV19 TRBD1
CSAPAIAGSLSNEQFF TGCAGTGCGCCGGCCATAGCGGGATCTCTCTCCAATGAGCAGTTCTTC TRBJ2-1 . TRBV20-1 TRBD2